These T cell receptor beta chains were read from a single sample in a study of shared clonotypes between healthy human individuals. Clones were read by immunoSEQ multiplex PCR, and TCRdb kept only the in-frame ones, dropping some. The data show around 2.3 million clones, about 94% seen once. Sequencing was carried out using naive CD4+ T cells sorted from blood. The receptors were gathered from a man aged 18 to 30 in good health. The CDR3 runs from the conserved cysteine through the conserved F or W. D genes are given only for firm matches. A clone size is listed for some rows: how often the clone was seen (once, few, many), or a class if it is expanded.

clone_size: .
d_call: TRBD2
v_call: TRBV5-1
j_call: TRBJ2-5
cdr3_nt: TGCGCCAGCAGCTTGAGCGGGGGGGAGACCCAGTACTTC
cdr3_aa: CASSLSGGETQYF

clone_size: .
d_call: .
v_call: TRBV27
j_call: TRBJ1-1
cdr3_nt: TGTGCCAGCAGTTTATTCAGGGGGAACACTGAAGCTTTCTTT
cdr3_aa: CASSLFRGNTEAFF

clone_size: .
d_call: .
v_call: TRBV21-1
j_call: TRBJ2-7
cdr3_nt: TGTGCCAGCAGGGCCAGCTCCTACGAGCAGTACTTC
cdr3_aa: CASRASSYEQYF

clone_size: .
d_call: .
v_call: TRBV27
j_call: TRBJ1-1
cdr3_nt: TGTGCCAGCCTCCCATGGTCCAAGGGTGGGAGCACTGAAGCTTTCTTT
cdr3_aa: CASLPWSKGGSTEAFF

clone_size: once
d_call: .
v_call: TRBV20-1
j_call: TRBJ1-5
cdr3_nt: TGCAGTGCTAGTTGCGAGCCCCAGCATTTT
cdr3_aa: CSASCEPQHF

clone_size: .
d_call: TRBD2
v_call: TRBV7-2
j_call: TRBJ2-3
cdr3_nt: TGTGCCAGCAGCCGACAGCCCCCTAGCGGGAGCTCTAGCACAGATACGCAGTATTTT
cdr3_aa: CASSRQPPSGSSSTDTQYF

clone_size: once
d_call: TRBD1
v_call: TRBV29-1
j_call: TRBJ2-3
cdr3_nt: TGCAGCGTGCGACAGGGAAGCACAGATACGCAGTATTTT
cdr3_aa: CSVRQGSTDTQYF

clone_size: .
d_call: .
v_call: TRBV27
j_call: TRBJ1-5
cdr3_nt: TGTGCCAGCAGTTTCGAGGCCCGCAATCAGCCCCAGCATTTT
cdr3_aa: CASSFEARNQPQHF

clone_size: once
d_call: .
v_call: TRBV18
j_call: TRBJ1-2
cdr3_nt: TGTGCCAGCTCACCAACGGCAGACAACTATGGCTACACCTTC
cdr3_aa: CASSPTADNYGYTF

clone_size: .
d_call: .
v_call: TRBV9
j_call: TRBJ2-1
cdr3_nt: TGTGCCAGCAATCCAGACGGTTACTACAATGAGCAGTTCTTC
cdr3_aa: CASNPDGYYNEQFF

clone_size: .
d_call: .
v_call: TRBV7-2
j_call: TRBJ2-3
cdr3_nt: TGTGCCAGCAGCTTAGGTCGGGGGGCCGGGCATACGCAGTATTTT
cdr3_aa: CASSLGRGAGHTQYF

clone_size: .
d_call: TRBD2
v_call: TRBV30
j_call: TRBJ2-7
cdr3_nt: TGTGCCTGGAGTGTCGACCGGACTAGCGGATTCTTCTACGAGCAGTACTTC
cdr3_aa: CAWSVDRTSGFFYEQYF

clone_size: .
d_call: TRBD2
v_call: TRBV4-3
j_call: TRBJ2-3
cdr3_nt: TGCGCCAGCAGCCGGAGACTAGCGGGAGAGGGTACAGATACGCAGTATTTT
cdr3_aa: CASSRRLAGEGTDTQYF

clone_size: .
d_call: TRBD1
v_call: TRBV19
j_call: TRBJ1-5
cdr3_nt: TGTGCCAGTAGTAACCAAAGATCGACAGGGGCATTCAATCAGCCCCAGCATTTT
cdr3_aa: CASSNQRSTGAFNQPQHF

clone_size: .
d_call: TRBD1
v_call: TRBV30
j_call: TRBJ2-2
cdr3_nt: TGTGCCTGGAGTGGGCAGGGGGCCGGGGAGCTGTTTTTT
cdr3_aa: CAWSGQGAGELFF

clone_size: .
d_call: .
v_call: TRBV6-5
j_call: TRBJ2-5
cdr3_nt: TGTGCCAGCAAGGAGGGGGCGCGTCCCGAGACCCAGTACTTC
cdr3_aa: CASKEGARPETQYF

clone_size: once
d_call: TRBD1
v_call: TRBV29-1
j_call: TRBJ2-5
cdr3_nt: TGCAGCGTCCCAATAGGGGGCGCGGAGACCCAGTACTTC
cdr3_aa: CSVPIGGAETQYF

clone_size: .
d_call: .
v_call: TRBV7-2
j_call: TRBJ2-6
cdr3_nt: TGTGCCAGCAGCTCCGGGACGGCCCTCTCTGGGGCCAACGTCCTGACTTTC
cdr3_aa: CASSSGTALSGANVLTF

clone_size: few
d_call: .
v_call: TRBV6-6
j_call: TRBJ1-3
cdr3_nt: TGTGCCAGCAGTTACTCTATTGCCGGAAACACCATATATTTT
cdr3_aa: CASSYSIAGNTIYF

clone_size: .
d_call: .
v_call: TRBV28
j_call: TRBJ2-1
cdr3_nt: TGTGCCAGCAGTTTTGCTTGGACGGGGGACCTACTACCTCGGTTCTTC
cdr3_aa: CASSFAWTGDLLPRFF

clone_size: .
d_call: .
v_call: TRBV20-1
j_call: TRBJ1-2
cdr3_nt: TGCAGTGCTAGAGATCGGGGGAACTACACCTTC
cdr3_aa: CSARDRGNYTF

clone_size: .
d_call: .
v_call: TRBV10-3
j_call: TRBJ2-7
cdr3_nt: TGTGCCACCCGAACCGAACTGGGGGGAGTTAGGTACGAGCAGTACTTC
cdr3_aa: CATRTELGGVRYEQYF

clone_size: .
d_call: TRBD1
v_call: TRBV18
j_call: TRBJ2-3
cdr3_nt: TGTGCCAGCTCACCAAGGTATACAGGGGGCGGCACAGATACGCAGTATTTT
cdr3_aa: CASSPRYTGGGTDTQYF

clone_size: .
d_call: TRBD2
v_call: TRBV4-3
j_call: TRBJ2-3
cdr3_nt: TGCGCCAGCAGCCAAGAGAGGGGAGGACTAGCGGGTCGGTTTAGCACAGATACGCAGTATTTT
cdr3_aa: CASSQERGGLAGRFSTDTQYF

clone_size: .
d_call: TRBD2
v_call: TRBV7-8
j_call: TRBJ2-5
cdr3_nt: TGTGCCAGCACGCGGGGGGGACAAGAGACCCAGTACTTC
cdr3_aa: CASTRGGQETQYF

clone_size: .
d_call: .
v_call: TRBV25-1
j_call: TRBJ2-1
cdr3_nt: TGTGCCAGCAGTGAACCGGGGGTGAATGAGCAGTTCTTC
cdr3_aa: CASSEPGVNEQFF

clone_size: .
d_call: TRBD2
v_call: TRBV18
j_call: TRBJ2-2
cdr3_nt: TGTGCCAGCATACTAGCGGGAGCCACCGGGGAGCTGTTTTTT
cdr3_aa: CASILAGATGELFF

clone_size: .
d_call: .
v_call: TRBV7-2
j_call: TRBJ1-5
cdr3_nt: TGTGCCAGCAGCTTAGGGTCAGGGCATCAGCCCCAGCATTTT
cdr3_aa: CASSLGSGHQPQHF